This T cell receptor (beta chain) is from a study of T cell changes during pregnancy in multiple sclerosis. Measured with immunoSEQ multiplex PCR; TCRdb has only the in-frame clones, and not every one. The sample shows roughly 64,000 clones, 90% of them seen only once. The ends were cut back, 4 bases at V and 0 bases at J, with 7 bases in the middle. CDR1 is SGHTA and CDR2 is FQGNSA in the germline V gene. This CDR3 spans 14 amino acids. This material consisted of peripheral blood, taken in the third trimester of pregnancy. The chain couples TRBV7-2 to TRBJ1-5; no firm D call. The TCR was taken from a female donor in good health, enrolled as a control in a pregnancy study. The CDR3 spells CASSSRYSNQPQHF. In DNA, the CDR3 is TGTGCCAGCAGCTCCCGGTATAGCAATCAGCCCCAGCATTTT. Based on the CDR3 plus reference TRBV7-2 and TRBJ1-5, the full variable domain is GAGVSQSPSNKVTEKGKDVELRCDPISGHTALYWYRQSLGQGLEFLIYFQGNSAPDKSGLPSDRFSAERTGGSVSTLTIQRTQQEDSAVYLCASSSRYSNQPQHFGDGTRLSIL.